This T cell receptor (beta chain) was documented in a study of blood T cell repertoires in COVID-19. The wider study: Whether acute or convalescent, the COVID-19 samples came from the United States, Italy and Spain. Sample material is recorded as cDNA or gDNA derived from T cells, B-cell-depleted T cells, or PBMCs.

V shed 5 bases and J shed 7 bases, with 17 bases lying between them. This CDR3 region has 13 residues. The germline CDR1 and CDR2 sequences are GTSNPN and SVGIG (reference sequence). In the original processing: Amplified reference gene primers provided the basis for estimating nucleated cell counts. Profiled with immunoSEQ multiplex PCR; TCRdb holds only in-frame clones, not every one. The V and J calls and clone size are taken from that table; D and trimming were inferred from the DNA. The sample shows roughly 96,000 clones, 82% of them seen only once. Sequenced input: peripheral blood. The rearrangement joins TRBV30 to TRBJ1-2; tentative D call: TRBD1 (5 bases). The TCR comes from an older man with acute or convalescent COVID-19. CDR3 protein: CAWREEGRAGYTF. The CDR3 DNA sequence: TGTGCCTGGCGGGAGGAGGGGAGGGCTGGCTACACCTTC.